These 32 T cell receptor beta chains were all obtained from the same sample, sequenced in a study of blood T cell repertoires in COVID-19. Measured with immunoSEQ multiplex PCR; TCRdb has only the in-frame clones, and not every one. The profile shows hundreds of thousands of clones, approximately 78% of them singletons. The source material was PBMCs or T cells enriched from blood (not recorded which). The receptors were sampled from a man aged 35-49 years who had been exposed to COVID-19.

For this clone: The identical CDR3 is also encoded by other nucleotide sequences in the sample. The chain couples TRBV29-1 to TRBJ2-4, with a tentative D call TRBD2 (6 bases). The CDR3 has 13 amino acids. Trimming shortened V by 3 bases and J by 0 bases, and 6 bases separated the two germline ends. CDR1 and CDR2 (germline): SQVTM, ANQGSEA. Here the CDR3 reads CSVEGLAKNIQYF. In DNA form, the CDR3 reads TGCAGCGTTGAGGGACTAGCCAAAAACATTCAGTACTTC.

The CDR3 sequence is CASSETSGRVGEQFF. DNA for the CDR3: TGTGCCAGCAGCGAAACTAGCGGGAGGGTTGGGGAGCAGTTCTTC. The chain joins TRBV6-2 or TRBV6-3 to TRBJ2-1; 13 bases match TRBD2. The CDR3 is 15 amino acids. The germline CDR1 and CDR2 sequences are MNHEY and SVGEGT. V was clipped by 6 bases and J by 10 bases; unmatched bases: 9.

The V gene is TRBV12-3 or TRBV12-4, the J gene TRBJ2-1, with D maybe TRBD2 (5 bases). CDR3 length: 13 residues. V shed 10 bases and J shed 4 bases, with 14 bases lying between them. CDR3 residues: CAIRTSDYNEQFF. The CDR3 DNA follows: TGTGCCATCCGAACTAGTGATTACAATGAGCAGTTCTTC.

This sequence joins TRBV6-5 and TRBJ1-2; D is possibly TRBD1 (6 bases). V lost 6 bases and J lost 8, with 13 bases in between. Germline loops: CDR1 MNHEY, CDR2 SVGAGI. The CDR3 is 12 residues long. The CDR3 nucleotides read TGTGCCAGCAGGGCAGGGGTGTGGGGCTACACCTTC. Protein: CASRAGVWGYTF.

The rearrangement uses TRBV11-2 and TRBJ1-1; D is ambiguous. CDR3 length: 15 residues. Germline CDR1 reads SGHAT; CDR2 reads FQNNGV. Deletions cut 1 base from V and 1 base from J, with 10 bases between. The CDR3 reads CASSLAASGNTEAFF. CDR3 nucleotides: TGTGCCAGCAGCTTAGCCGCTTCGGGGAACACTGAAGCTTTCTTT.

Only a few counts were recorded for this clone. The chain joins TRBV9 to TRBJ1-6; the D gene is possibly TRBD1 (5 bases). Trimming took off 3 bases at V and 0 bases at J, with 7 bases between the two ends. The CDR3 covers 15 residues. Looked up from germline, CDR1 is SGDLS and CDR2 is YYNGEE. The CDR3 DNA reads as TGTGCCAGCAGCGCAGGGAACTCCTATAATTCACCCCTCCACTTT. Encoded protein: CASSAGNSYNSPLHF.

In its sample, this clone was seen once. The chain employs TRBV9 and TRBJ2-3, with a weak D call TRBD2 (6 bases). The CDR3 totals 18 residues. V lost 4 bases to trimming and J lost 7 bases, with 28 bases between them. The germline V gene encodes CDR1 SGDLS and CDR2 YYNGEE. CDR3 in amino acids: CASSLSGVDSRQSYTQYF. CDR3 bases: TGTGCCAGCAGCCTTTCGGGGGTGGACTCTCGGCAGAGTTATACGCAGTATTTT.

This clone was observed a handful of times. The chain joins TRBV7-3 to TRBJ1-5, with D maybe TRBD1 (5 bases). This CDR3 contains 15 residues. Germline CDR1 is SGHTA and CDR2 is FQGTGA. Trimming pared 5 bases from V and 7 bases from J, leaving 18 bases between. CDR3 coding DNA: TGTGCCAGCAGCCAGAACTCAGGGTTAGACCAGCCCCAGCATTTT. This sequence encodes CASSQNSGLDQPQHF.

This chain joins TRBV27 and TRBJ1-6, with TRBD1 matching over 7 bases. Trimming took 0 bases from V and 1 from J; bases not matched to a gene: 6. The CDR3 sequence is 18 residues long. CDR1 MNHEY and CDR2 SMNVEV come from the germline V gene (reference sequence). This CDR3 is CASSLSLPGQSYNSPLHF. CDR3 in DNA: TGTGCCAGCAGTTTATCTCTCCCGGGACAGTCCTATAATTCACCCCTCCACTTT.

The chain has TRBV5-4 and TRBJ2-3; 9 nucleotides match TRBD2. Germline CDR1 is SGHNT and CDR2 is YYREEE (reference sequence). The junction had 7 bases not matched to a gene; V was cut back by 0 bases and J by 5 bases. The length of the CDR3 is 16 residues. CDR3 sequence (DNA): TGTGCCAGCAGCTTGGTGTTAGCGGGGGCGGGAGATACGCAGTATTTT. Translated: CASSLVLAGAGDTQYF.

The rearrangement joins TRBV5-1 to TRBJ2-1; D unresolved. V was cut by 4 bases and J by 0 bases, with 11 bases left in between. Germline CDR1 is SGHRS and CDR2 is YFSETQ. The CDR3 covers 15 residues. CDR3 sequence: CASSDLRSSYNEQFF. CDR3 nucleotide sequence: TGCGCCAGCAGCGACCTCCGGAGCTCCTACAATGAGCAGTTCTTC. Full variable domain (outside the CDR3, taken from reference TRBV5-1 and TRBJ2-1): KAGVTQTPRYLIKTRGQQVTLSCSPISGHRSVSWYQQTPGQGLQFLFEYFSETQRNKGNFPGRFSGRQFSNSRSEMNVSTLELGDSALYLCASSDLRSSYNEQFFGPGTRLTVL.

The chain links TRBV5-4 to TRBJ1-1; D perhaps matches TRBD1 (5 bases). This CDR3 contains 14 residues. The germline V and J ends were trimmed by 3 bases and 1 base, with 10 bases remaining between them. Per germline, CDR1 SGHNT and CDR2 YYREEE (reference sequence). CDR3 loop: CASSSRDKNTEAFF. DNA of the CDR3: TGTGCCAGCAGCTCCAGGGATAAGAACACTGAAGCTTTCTTT.

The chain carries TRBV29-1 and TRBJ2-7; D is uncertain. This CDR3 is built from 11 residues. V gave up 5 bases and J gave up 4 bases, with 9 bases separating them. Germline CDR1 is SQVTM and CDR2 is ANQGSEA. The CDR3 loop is CSVYKNYEQYF. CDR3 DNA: TGCAGCGTTTACAAAAATTACGAGCAGTACTTC.

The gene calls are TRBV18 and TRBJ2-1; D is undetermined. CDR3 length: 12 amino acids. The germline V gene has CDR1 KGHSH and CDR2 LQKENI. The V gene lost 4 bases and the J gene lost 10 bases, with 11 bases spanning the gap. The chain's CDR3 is CASSRDRQEQFF. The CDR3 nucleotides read TGTGCCAGCTCACGAGATAGACAAGAGCAGTTCTTC.

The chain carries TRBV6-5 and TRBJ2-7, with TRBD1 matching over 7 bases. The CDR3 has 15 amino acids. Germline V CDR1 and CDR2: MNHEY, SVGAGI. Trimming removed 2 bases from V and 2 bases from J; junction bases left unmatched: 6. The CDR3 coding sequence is TGTGCCAGCAGTTACCCGGGACAGTCTACCTACGAGCAGTACTTC. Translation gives CASSYPGQSTYEQYF.

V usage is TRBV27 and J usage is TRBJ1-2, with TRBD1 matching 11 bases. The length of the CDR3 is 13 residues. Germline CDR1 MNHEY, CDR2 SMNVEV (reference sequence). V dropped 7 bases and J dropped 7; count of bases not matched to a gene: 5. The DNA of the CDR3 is TGTGCCAGCAAGGGACAGGGGGGGGGTGGCTACACCTTC. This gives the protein CASKGQGGGGYTF.

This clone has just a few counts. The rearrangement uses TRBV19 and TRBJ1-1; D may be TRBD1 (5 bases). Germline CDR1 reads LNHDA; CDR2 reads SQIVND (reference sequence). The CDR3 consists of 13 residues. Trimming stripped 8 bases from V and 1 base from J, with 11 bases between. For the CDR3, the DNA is TGTGCCAGTCTTCGGGGGGAGAACACTGAAGCTTTCTTT. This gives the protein CASLRGENTEAFF.

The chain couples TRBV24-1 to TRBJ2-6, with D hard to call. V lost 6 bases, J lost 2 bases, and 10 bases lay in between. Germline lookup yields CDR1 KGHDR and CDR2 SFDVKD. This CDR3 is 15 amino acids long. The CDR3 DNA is TGTGCCACCAGTTCCGGGTCGGCTGGGGCCAACGTCCTGACTTTC. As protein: CATSSGSAGANVLTF.

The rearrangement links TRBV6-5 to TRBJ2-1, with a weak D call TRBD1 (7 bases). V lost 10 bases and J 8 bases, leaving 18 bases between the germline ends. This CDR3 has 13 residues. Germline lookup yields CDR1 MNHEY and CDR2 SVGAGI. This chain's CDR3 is CATRLEGGDEQFF. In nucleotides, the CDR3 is TGTGCCACTAGACTAGAAGGGGGCGATGAGCAGTTCTTC.

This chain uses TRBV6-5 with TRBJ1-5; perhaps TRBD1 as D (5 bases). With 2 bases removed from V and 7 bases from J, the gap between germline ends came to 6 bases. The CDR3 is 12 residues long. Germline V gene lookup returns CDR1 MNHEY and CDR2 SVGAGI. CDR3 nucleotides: TGTGCCAGCAGTTACCCAGGGCAGCCCCAGCATTTT. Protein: CASSYPGQPQHF.

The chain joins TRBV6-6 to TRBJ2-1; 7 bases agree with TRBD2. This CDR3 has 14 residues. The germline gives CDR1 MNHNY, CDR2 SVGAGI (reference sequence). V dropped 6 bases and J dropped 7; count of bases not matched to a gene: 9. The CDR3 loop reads CASRRGGYANEQFF. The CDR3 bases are TGTGCCAGCAGACGCGGGGGATATGCGAATGAGCAGTTCTTC.

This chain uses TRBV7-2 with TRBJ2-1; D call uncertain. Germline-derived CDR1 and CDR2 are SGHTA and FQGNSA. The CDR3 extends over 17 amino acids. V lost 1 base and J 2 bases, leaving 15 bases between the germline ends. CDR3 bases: TGTGCCAGCAGCTTAGGAGCCCTTAGCCAAACCTACAATGAGCAGTTCTTC. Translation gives CASSLGALSQTYNEQFF.

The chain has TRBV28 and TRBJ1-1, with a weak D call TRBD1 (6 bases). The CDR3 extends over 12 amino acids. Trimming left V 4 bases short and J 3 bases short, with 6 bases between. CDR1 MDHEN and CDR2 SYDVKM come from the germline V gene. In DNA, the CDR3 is TGTGCCAGCAGTTCAGGGGACACTGAAGCTTTCTTT. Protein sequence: CASSSGDTEAFF. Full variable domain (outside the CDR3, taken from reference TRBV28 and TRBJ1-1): DVKVTQSSRYLVKRTGEKVFLECVQDMDHENMFWYRQDPGLGLRLIYFSYDVKMKEKGDIPEGYSVSREKKERFSLILESASTNQTSMYLCASSSGDTEAFFGQGTRLTVV.

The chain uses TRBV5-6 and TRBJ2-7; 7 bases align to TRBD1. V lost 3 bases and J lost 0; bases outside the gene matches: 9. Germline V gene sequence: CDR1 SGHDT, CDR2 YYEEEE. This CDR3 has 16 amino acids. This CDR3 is CASSSYLTGSSYEQYF. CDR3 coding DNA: TGTGCCAGCAGCTCATACCTGACAGGGAGCTCCTACGAGCAGTACTTC.

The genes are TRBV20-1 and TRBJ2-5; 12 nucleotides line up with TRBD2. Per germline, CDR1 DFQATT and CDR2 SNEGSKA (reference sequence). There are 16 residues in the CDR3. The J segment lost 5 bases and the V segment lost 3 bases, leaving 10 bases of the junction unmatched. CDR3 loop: CSASLASGRAGETQYF. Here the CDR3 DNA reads TGCAGTGCTAGTTTGGCTAGCGGGAGGGCGGGGGAGACCCAGTACTTC.

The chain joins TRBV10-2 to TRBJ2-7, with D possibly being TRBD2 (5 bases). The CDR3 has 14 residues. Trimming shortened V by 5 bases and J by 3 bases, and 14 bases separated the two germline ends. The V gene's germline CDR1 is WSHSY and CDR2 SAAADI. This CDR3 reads CASSTGVSSYEQYF. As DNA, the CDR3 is TGCGCCAGCAGTACCGGGGTCTCTAGCTACGAGCAGTACTTC.

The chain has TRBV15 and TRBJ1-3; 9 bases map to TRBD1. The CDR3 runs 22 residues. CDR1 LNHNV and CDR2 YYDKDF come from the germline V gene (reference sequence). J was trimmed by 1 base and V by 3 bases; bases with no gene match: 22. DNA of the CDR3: TGTGCCACCAGCAGGCCGAAAAACGTCGGGACAGGGTATTCGGTATCTGGAAACACCATATATTTT. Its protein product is CATSRPKNVGTGYSVSGNTIYF.

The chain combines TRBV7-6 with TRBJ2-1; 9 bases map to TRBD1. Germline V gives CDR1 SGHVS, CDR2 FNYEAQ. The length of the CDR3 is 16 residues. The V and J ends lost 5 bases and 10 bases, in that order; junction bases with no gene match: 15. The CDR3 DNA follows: TGTGCCAGCAGCCCCTCACCGGGACAGGGACGAGACGAGCAGTTCTTC. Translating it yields CASSPSPGQGRDEQFF.

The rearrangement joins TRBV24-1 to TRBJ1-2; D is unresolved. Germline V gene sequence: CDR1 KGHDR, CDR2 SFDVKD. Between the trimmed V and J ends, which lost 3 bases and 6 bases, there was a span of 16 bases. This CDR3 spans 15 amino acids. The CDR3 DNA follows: TGTGCCACCAGTGATCGTACTCTTCCTATTGATGGCTACACCTTC. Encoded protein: CATSDRTLPIDGYTF.

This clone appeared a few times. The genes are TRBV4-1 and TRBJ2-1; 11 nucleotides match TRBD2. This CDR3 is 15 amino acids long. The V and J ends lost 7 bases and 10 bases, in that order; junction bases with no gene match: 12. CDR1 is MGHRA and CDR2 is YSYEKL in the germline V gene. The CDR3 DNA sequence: TGCGCCAGCACCGGTGGGACTAGCGGCTATGTGGAGCAGTTCTTC. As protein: CASTGGTSGYVEQFF.

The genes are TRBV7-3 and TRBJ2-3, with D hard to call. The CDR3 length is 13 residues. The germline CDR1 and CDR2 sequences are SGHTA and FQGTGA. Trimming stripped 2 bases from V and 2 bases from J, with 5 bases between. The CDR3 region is CASSLSVTDTQYF. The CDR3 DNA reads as TGTGCCAGCAGCTTATCAGTCACAGATACGCAGTATTTT. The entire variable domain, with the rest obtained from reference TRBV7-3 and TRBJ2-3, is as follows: GAGVSQTPSNKVTEKGKYVELRCDPISGHTALYWYRQSLGQGPEFLIYFQGTGAADDSGLPNDRFFAVRPEGSVSTLKIQRTERGDSAVYLCASSLSVTDTQYFGPGTRLTVL.

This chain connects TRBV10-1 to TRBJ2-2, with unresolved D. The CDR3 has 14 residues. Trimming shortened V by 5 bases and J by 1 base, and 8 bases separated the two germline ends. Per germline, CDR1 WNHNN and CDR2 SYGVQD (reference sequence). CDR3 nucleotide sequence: TGCGCCAGCAGTAAGATCAGGAACACCGGGGAGCTGTTTTTT. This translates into CASSKIRNTGELFF.